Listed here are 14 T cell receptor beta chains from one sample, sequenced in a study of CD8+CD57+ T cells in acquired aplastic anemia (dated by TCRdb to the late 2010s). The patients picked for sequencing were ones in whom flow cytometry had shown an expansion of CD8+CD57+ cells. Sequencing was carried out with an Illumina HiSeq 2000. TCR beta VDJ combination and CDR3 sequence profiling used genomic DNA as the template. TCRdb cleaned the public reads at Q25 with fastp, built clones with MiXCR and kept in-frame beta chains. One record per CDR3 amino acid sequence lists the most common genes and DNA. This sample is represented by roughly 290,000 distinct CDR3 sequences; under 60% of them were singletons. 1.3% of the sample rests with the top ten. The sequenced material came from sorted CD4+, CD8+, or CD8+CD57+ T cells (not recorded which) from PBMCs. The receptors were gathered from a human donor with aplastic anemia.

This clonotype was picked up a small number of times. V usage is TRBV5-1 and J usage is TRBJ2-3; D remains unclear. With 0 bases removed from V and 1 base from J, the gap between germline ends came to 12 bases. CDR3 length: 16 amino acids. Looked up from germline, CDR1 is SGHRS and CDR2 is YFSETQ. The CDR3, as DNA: TGCGCCAGCAGCTTGGCTGGCAATTCAGGCACAGATACGCAGTATTTT. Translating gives CASSLAGNSGTDTQYF.

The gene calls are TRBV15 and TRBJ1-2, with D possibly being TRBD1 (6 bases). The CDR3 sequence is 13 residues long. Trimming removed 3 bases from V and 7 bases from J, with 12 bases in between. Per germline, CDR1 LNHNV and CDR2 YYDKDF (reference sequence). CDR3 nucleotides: TGTGCCACCAGCAGCAGGGGAATTGGTGGCTACACCTTC. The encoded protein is CATSSRGIGGYTF.

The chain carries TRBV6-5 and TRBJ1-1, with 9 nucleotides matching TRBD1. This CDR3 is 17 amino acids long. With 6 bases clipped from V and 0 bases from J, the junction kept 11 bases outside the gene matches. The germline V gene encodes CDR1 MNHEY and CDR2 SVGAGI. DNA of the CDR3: TGTGCCAGCAGCACGGGGGACAGGGACCCGATGAACACTGAAGCTTTCTTT. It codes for CASSTGDRDPMNTEAFF.

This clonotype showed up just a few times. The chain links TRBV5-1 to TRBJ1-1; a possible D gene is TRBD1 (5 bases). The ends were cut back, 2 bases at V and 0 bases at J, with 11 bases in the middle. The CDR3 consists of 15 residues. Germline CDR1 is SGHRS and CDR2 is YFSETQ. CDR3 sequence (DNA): TGCGCCAGCAGCTTCAGGGACGTAATGAACACTGAAGCTTTCTTT. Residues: CASSFRDVMNTEAFF.

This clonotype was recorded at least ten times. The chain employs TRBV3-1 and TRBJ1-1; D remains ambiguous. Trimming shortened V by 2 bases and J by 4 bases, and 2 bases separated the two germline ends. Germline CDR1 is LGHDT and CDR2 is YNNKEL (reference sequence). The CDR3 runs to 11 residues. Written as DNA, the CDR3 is TGTGCCAGCAGCCAATCCACTGAAGCTTTCTTT. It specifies CASSQSTEAFF.

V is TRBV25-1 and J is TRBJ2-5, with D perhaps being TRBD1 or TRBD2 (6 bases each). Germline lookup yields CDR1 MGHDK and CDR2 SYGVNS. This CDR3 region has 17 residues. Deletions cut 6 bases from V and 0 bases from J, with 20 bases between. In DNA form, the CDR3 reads TGTGCCAGCAGCCCCATGTTGGGGGGCCGATACCAAGAGACCCAGTACTTC. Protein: CASSPMLGGRYQETQYF. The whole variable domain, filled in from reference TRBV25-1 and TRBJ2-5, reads EADIYQTPRYLVIGTGKKITLECSQTMGHDKMYWYQQDPGMELHLIHYSYGVNSTEKGDLSSESTVSRIRTEHFPLTLESARPSHTSQYLCASSPMLGGRYQETQYFGPGTRLLVL.

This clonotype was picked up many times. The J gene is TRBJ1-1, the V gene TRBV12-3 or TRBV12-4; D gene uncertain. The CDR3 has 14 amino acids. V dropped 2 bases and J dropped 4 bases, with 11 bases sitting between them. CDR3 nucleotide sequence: TGTGCCAGCAGTTTACGTGGGGTTGCCACTGAAGCTTTCTTT. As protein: CASSLRGVATEAFF.

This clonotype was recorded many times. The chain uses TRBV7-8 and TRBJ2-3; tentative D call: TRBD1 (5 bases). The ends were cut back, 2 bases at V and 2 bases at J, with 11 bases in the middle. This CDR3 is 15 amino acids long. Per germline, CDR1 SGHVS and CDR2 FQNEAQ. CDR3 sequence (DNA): TGTGCCAGCAGCTTATTGGGGCCATTCACAGATACGCAGTATTTT. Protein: CASSLLGPFTDTQYF.

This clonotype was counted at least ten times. The CDR3 spells CASSLSMDTEAFF. The CDR3, as DNA: TGTGCCAGCAGCTTAAGCATGGACACTGAAGCTTTCTTT. This chain links TRBV7-9 with TRBJ1-1, with D unclear. The CDR3 has 13 amino acids. V was shortened by 2 bases and J by 3 bases, with 7 bases between the two germline ends. Germline V CDR1 and CDR2: SEHNR, FQNEAQ (reference sequence).

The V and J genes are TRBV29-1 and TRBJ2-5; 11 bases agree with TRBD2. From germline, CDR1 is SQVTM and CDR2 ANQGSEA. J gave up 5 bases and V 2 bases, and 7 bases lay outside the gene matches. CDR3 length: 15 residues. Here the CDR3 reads CSVEWTSGYDETQYF. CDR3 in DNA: TGCAGCGTTGAATGGACTAGCGGGTATGACGAGACCCAGTACTTC.

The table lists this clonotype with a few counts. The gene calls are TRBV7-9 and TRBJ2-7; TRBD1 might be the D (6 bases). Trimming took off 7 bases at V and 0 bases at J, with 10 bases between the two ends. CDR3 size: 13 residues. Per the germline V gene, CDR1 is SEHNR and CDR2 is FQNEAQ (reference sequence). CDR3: CASTQDSSYEQYF. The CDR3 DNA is TGTGCCAGCACCCAGGACAGCTCCTACGAGCAGTACTTC. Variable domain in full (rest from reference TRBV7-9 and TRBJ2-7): DTGVSQNPRHKITKRGQNVTFRCDPISEHNRLYWYRQTLGQGPEFLTYFQNEAQLEKSRLLSDRFSAERPKGSFSTLEIQRTEQGDSAMYLCASTQDSSYEQYFGPGTRLTVT.

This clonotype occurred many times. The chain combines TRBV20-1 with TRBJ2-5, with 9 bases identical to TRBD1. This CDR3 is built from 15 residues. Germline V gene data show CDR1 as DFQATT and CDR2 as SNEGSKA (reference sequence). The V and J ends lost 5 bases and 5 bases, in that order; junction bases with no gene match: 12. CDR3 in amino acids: CSASSGTGFFETQYF. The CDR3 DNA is TGCAGTGCTTCCTCCGGGACAGGGTTTTTCGAGACCCAGTACTTC.

CDR3: CATSSWVYDEQFF. The CDR3 nucleotides read TGTGCCACCAGCAGCTGGGTGTACGATGAGCAGTTCTTC. The chain combines TRBV15 with TRBJ2-1, with D unresolved. This CDR3 spans 13 amino acids. The V gene's germline CDR1 is LNHNV and CDR2 YYDKDF (reference sequence). Trimming pared 3 bases from V and 8 bases from J, leaving 11 bases between.

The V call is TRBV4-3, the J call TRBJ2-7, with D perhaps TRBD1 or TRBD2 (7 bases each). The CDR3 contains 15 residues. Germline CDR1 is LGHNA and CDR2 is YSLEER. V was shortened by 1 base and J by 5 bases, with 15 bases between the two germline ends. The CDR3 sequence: CASSQVARGGHEQYF. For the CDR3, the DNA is TGCGCCAGCAGCCAAGTGGCCAGGGGGGGACACGAGCAGTACTTC.